The 20 T cell receptor beta chains presented below share a single source sample, sequenced in a study of shared clonotypes between healthy human individuals. It was CD45RO-negative cells, positively selected for CCR7, that made up naive CD8 cells, with terminally differentiated effector memory CD45RA+ cells excluded. This table comes from immunoSEQ multiplex PCR, and its TCRdb copy is limited to in-frame clones, with some not included. Of about 2 million clones listed, roughly 95% are singletons. Sequenced sample: naive CD8+ T cells sorted from blood. These receptors were obtained from a man in his late teens or twenties in good health.

V usage is TRBV4-3 and J usage is TRBJ2-1; the D gene is possibly TRBD2 (5 bases). Trimming removed 1 base at V and 3 bases at J, with 13 bases between. CDR3 length: 16 amino acids. Germline values: CDR1 LGHNA, CDR2 YSLEER. The CDR3 here is CASSQARLGDYNEQFF. The CDR3 nucleotides read TGCGCCAGCAGCCAAGCCCGATTGGGAGACTACAATGAGCAGTTCTTC.

The CDR3 spells CSVGDRQPTNEKLFF. The CDR3 DNA reads as TGCAGCGTTGGGGATAGACAGCCAACTAATGAAAAACTGTTTTTT. The V and J genes are TRBV29-1 and TRBJ1-4; D possibly corresponds to TRBD1 (5 bases). V lost 4 bases, J lost 0 bases, and 12 bases lay in between. This CDR3 is built from 15 residues. Germline loops: CDR1 SQVTM, CDR2 ANQGSEA. Supplemented by reference TRBV29-1 and TRBJ1-4, the full variable domain reads SAVISQKPSRDICQRGTSLTIQCQVDSQVTMMFWYRQQPGQSLTLIATANQGSEATYESGFVIDKFPISRPNLTFSTLTVSNMSPEDSSIYLCSVGDRQPTNEKLFFGSGTQLSVL.

Regarding this clone: The same CDR3 arises from other DNA sequences in this sample as well. The gene calls are TRBV9 and TRBJ2-3; possibly TRBD2 for D (7 bases). CDR1 SGDLS and CDR2 YYNGEE come from the germline V gene. The CDR3 contains 15 residues. Between the trimmed V and J ends, which lost 3 bases and 4 bases, there was a span of 15 bases. The CDR3 reads CASSASGGAADTQYF. Here the CDR3 DNA reads TGTGCCAGCAGCGCCAGTGGGGGGGCTGCAGATACGCAGTATTTT.

The rearrangement links TRBV5-4 to TRBJ2-4; 14 nucleotides align to TRBD2. The trim removed 4 bases at V and 6 bases at J, leaving 9 bases unmatched. The CDR3 loop spans 17 amino acids. Per germline, CDR1 SGHNT and CDR2 YYREEE (reference sequence). Here the CDR3 reads CASSLSGLAGVGNIQYF. In DNA form, the CDR3 reads TGTGCCAGCAGCCTTTCGGGACTAGCGGGAGTTGGAAACATTCAGTACTTC.

This clone appeared a single time. V gene TRBV13 combines with J gene TRBJ2-3; 9 nucleotides align to TRBD1. CDR1 is PRHDT, CDR2 FYEKMQ, per germline (reference sequence). This CDR3 is built from 16 residues. With 5 bases clipped from V and 3 bases from J, the junction kept 9 bases outside the gene matches. The CDR3 sequence: CASSGEQGALTDTQYF. The CDR3 DNA sequence: TGTGCCAGCAGCGGAGAACAGGGGGCATTGACAGATACGCAGTATTTT.

The chain has TRBV27 and TRBJ2-3, with D hard to call. Germline V CDR1 and CDR2: MNHEY, SMNVEV (reference sequence). The V end lost 0 bases, the J end lost 6 bases, and 13 bases lay between the germline ends. CDR3 size: 15 residues. In DNA form, the CDR3 reads TGTGCCAGCAGTTTATCGAACCCCAATGGTGATACGCAGTATTTT. This codes for CASSLSNPNGDTQYF.

Details on this clone: The same CDR3 arises from other DNA sequences in this sample as well. This chain joins TRBV28 and TRBJ1-5, with 7 bases identical to TRBD1. V dropped 5 bases and J dropped 4; count of bases not matched to a gene: 5. CDR3 length: 14 residues. Germline V gene data show CDR1 as MDHEN and CDR2 as SYDVKM. The CDR3 DNA reads as TGTGCCAGCAGTACAGGGGTTAGTAATCAGCCCCAGCATTTT. It yields the protein CASSTGVSNQPQHF.

The rearrangement uses TRBV19 and TRBJ2-3; a possible D gene is TRBD2 (7 bases). The V gene's germline CDR1 is LNHDA and CDR2 SQIVND (reference sequence). The V gene lost 2 bases and the J gene lost 1 base, with 16 bases spanning the gap. The CDR3 has 17 residues. The CDR3 loop reads CASSILEGGAGTDTQYF. CDR3 bases: TGTGCCAGTAGTATACTTGAGGGGGGGGCCGGCACAGATACGCAGTATTTT.

The chain has TRBV4-3 and TRBJ2-2; weak D call: TRBD1 (6 bases). The CDR3 totals 16 residues. Germline CDR1 LGHNA, CDR2 YSLEER. V gave up 3 bases and J gave up 2 bases, with 13 bases separating them. CDR3 residues: CASSQMRQVNTGELFF. CDR3 DNA sequence: TGCGCCAGCAGCCAGATGAGACAGGTCAACACCGGGGAGCTGTTTTTT.

J is TRBJ1-3 and V is TRBV4-1, with D unresolved. Deletions cut 2 bases from V and 2 bases from J, with 7 bases between. The length of the CDR3 is 14 residues. Germline CDR1 is MGHRA and CDR2 is YSYEKL. CDR3 residues: CASSQRAAGNTIYF. CDR3 DNA sequence: TGCGCCAGCAGCCAAAGAGCCGCTGGAAACACCATATATTTT.

The V call is TRBV10-2, the J call TRBJ1-6; the D gene is possibly TRBD1 (5 bases). Germline values: CDR1 WSHSY, CDR2 SAAADI. This CDR3 spans 15 amino acids. The V and J ends lost 2 bases and 5 bases respectively, with 10 bases between them. Written as DNA, the CDR3 is TGCGCCAGCAGTGAGGGGGCTGGCGATAATTCACCCCTCCACTTT. This codes for CASSEGAGDNSPLHF.

This chain connects TRBV5-4 to TRBJ2-2, with 9 bases that match TRBD2. The CDR3 length is 16 residues. Germline V gives CDR1 SGHNT, CDR2 YYREEE (reference sequence). J gave up 3 bases and V 2 bases, and 5 bases lay outside the gene matches. As DNA, the CDR3 is TGTGCCAGCAGCTTCTCCCTAGCGGGATACACCGGGGAGCTGTTTTTT. This sequence encodes CASSFSLAGYTGELFF.

In the case of this clone: This CDR3 is also generated by other DNA sequences in the sample. The chain employs TRBV9 and TRBJ1-1, with D hard to call. Germline CDR1 is SGDLS and CDR2 is YYNGEE. This CDR3 is built from 12 residues. Trimming pared 0 bases from V and 7 bases from J, leaving 7 bases between. CDR3 bases: TGTGCCAGCAGCGTAGATGGTAGTGAAGCTTTCTTT. Its protein product is CASSVDGSEAFF.

The genes are TRBV9 and TRBJ1-1; no definite D call. Trimming cost V 1 base and J 6 bases, with 10 bases left between them. The CDR3 is 13 residues long. Germline CDR1 is SGDLS and CDR2 is YYNGEE. CDR3 region: CASSVNYGAEAFF. CDR3 sequence (DNA): TGTGCCAGCAGCGTAAATTATGGGGCTGAAGCTTTCTTT.

This CDR3 is CASSLGQDKSYGYTF. In nucleotides, the CDR3 is TGTGCCAGCTCACTTGGACAGGACAAGAGCTATGGCTACACCTTC. J is TRBJ1-2 and V is TRBV18; 7 bases are a match to TRBD1. V shed 4 bases, J shed 4 bases, and the junction held 9 bases outside the gene matches. Looked up from germline, CDR1 is KGHSH and CDR2 is LQKENI. The CDR3 spans 15 residues.

The rearrangement joins TRBV5-1 to TRBJ1-1, with TRBD1 matching over 7 bases. The CDR3 has 17 amino acids. Trimming took 2 bases from V and 2 from J; bases not matched to a gene: 12. Germline CDR1 reads SGHRS; CDR2 reads YFSETQ. The CDR3 loop reads CASSFLPIGDRNTEAFF. The CDR3 DNA follows: TGCGCCAGCAGCTTTCTCCCAATTGGGGACAGAAACACTGAAGCTTTCTTT. Together with reference TRBV5-1 and TRBJ1-1, the CDR3 gives the full variable domain: KAGVTQTPRYLIKTRGQQVTLSCSPISGHRSVSWYQQTPGQGLQFLFEYFSETQRNKGNFPGRFSGRQFSNSRSEMNVSTLELGDSALYLCASSFLPIGDRNTEAFFGQGTRLTVV.

This chain uses TRBV19 with TRBJ2-7, with TRBD1 matching 8 bases. The V segment lost 6 bases and the J segment 3 bases; nucleotides outside the gene matches: 7. The CDR3 length is 14 residues. Per the germline V gene, CDR1 is LNHDA and CDR2 is SQIVND (reference sequence). In DNA form, the CDR3 reads TGTGCCAGTAGCCCGACAGGGGACAACTACGAGCAGTACTTC. It is translated as CASSPTGDNYEQYF.

A remark on this clone: With only one base between it and a far larger clone, this is likely a read error. Other DNA sequences within the sample encode an identical CDR3. The genes are TRBV7-9 and TRBJ2-3, with D uncertain. V was clipped by 1 base and J by 3 bases, with 2 bases between them. Per the germline V gene, CDR1 is SEHNR and CDR2 is FQNEAQ (reference sequence). The CDR3 has 12 amino acids. The CDR3 DNA is TGTGCCAGCAGCTTAGAAACAGATACGCAGTATTTT. It yields the protein CASSLETDTQYF.

The chain recombines TRBV9 with TRBJ1-1; the D is unclear. V lost 6 bases and J lost 4, with 7 bases in between. The CDR3 has 11 amino acids. The germline V gene has CDR1 SGDLS and CDR2 YYNGEE. CDR3 bases: TGTGCCAGCAACAGCGGCACTGAAGCTTTCTTT. It yields the protein CASNSGTEAFF.

The sample holds a few counts of this clone. The DNA for the CDR3 is TGTGCCAGCAGCCCCCCAGACCAGTACGATGGCTACACCTTC. It encodes CASSPPDQYDGYTF. This chain uses TRBV7-9 with TRBJ1-2; D call uncertain. Germline CDR1 is SEHNR and CDR2 is FQNEAQ (reference sequence). Trimming cost V 5 bases and J 6 bases, with 16 bases left between them. The CDR3 consists of 14 residues.